This T cell receptor (beta chain) was identified during a study of blood T cell repertoires in COVID-19. Study in general: Spain, Italy and the United States supplied samples that represented acute and convalescent COVID-19. From T cells, B-cell-depleted T cells, or PBMCs came the material, which was cDNA or gDNA.

CDR1 ENHRY and CDR2 SYGVKD come from the germline V gene. After removal of 6 bases from V and 4 bases from J, the junction contained 8 bases not matched to a gene. This CDR3 has 15 amino acids. In the authors' workflow: The authors estimated nucleated cell counts from reference gene primer amplification. The data were produced by immunoSEQ multiplex PCR, yet TCRdb's version contains in-frame clones alone and is incomplete. Clonal size and the V and J genes are those of that table, whereas D and trimming came from the DNA. The repertoire consists of about 80,000 clones, with about 83% occurring once and the leading ten covering 3.5%.

The clonotype originates from a man aged 50 or older with acute or convalescent COVID-19. The chain employs TRBV10-3 and TRBJ2-3; 9 positions match TRBD1. The sequenced material came from peripheral blood. CDR3 bases: TGTGCCATCAGCCAGGACAGGGGAGGCGCAGATACGCAGTATTTT. Translated: CAISQDRGGADTQYF.